This TCR beta chain was retrieved from a study of blood T cells in healthy people across ages. Study observations and caveats: The study lacked donor CMV status, which possibly confounded expanded clonotype changes. While age rose, TCR beta diversity per million T cells dropped in a roughly linear way.

A J-beta primer mix and a sample-barcoded 5' primer were used in a second PCR of about 7 to 12 cycles. Every cDNA was tagged by a template-switch adaptor with 12 random nucleotides. TCRdb recomputed calls from the 5' RACE reads with MiXCR, one row per CDR3 protein. The sample carries hundreds of thousands of distinct CDR3 sequences, 22% recorded once. The sample holds a few counts of this clonotype. What it binds is unknown. CDR3 size: 13 residues. V lost 8 bases to trimming and J lost 7 bases; unmatched junction nucleotides: 6. Germline lookup yields CDR1 WSHSY and CDR2 SAAADI. Collection of 9 to 10 milliliters of peripheral blood was performed for each donor.

Material: blood. The receptor was derived from a man in his 70s in good health. The chain joins TRBV10-2 to TRBJ2-7, with 12 bases fitting TRBD2. CDR3 sequence reads: CASSEGLAGEQYF. The CDR3, as DNA: TGCGCCAGCTCCGAAGGACTAGCGGGAGAGCAGTACTTC.